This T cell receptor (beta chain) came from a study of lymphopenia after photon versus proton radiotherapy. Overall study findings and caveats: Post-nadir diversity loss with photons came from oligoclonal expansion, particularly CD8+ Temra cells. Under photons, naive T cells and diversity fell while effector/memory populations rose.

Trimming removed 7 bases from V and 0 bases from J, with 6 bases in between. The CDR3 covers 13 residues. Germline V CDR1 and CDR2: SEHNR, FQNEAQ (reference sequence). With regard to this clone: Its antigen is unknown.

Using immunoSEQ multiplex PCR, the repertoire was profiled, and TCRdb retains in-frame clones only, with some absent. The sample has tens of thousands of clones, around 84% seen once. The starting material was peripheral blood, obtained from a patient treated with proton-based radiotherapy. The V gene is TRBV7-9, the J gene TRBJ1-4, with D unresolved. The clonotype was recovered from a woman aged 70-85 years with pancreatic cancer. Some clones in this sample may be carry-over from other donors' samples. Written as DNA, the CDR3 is TGTGCCAGCATGCTTACAACTAATGAAAAACTGTTTTTT. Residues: CASMLTTNEKLFF.